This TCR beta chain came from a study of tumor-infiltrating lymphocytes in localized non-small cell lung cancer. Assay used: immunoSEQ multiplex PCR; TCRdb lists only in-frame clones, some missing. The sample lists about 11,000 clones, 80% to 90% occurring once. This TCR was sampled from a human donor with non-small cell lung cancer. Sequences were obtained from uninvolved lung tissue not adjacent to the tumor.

CDR3 in DNA: TGTGCCAGCAGCCCGGGGTCTGTCGGTTCACCCCTCCACTTT. Translated, it gives CASSPGSVGSPLHF. This chain uses TRBV27 with TRBJ1-6; D unresolved. Germline-derived CDR1 and CDR2 are MNHEY and SMNVEV (reference sequence). Trimming removed 6 bases at V and 9 bases at J, with 15 bases between. CDR3 length: 14 residues.